Following are 15 T cell receptor beta chains from one sample sequenced in a study of human T cells and chemical hapten exposure. Time point: patch test 3, about 24 weeks after DPC sensitization. Documented treatment: therapeutic diphenylcyclopropenone sensitization with weekly scalp DPC. TCRdb fed the RACE reads into MiXCR, producing one record per CDR3 protein. The sample has roughly 53,000 distinct CDR3 sequences; approximately 9.9% are singletons. Sample: whole blood, taken in connection with sensitization to the hapten diphenylcyclopropenone (DPC). Receptors were obtained from a woman aged 40 to 50 with alopecia areata. Some clones in this sample may be carry-over from other donors' samples.

The CDR3 region has the DNA TGTGCCAGCGGAAAATGGGTTACCACCGGGGAGCTGTTTTTT. It codes for CASGKWVTTGELFF. The genes are TRBV21-1 and TRBJ2-2. TRBV21-1 is noted as a pseudogene. This CDR3 has 14 amino acids.

The rearrangement uses TRBV5-4 and TRBJ2-5; D gene uncertain. The CDR3 runs 14 residues. Germline CDR1 is SGHNT and CDR2 is YYREEE (reference sequence). With 4 bases removed from V and 4 bases from J, the gap between germline ends came to 14 bases. CDR3 residues: CASSPELTRETQYF. The DNA of the CDR3 is TGTGCCAGCAGCCCCGAACTGACTCGAGAGACCCAGTACTTC. Filled out from reference TRBV5-4 and TRBJ2-5, the complete variable domain reads ETGVTQSPTHLIKTRGQQVTLRCSSQSGHNTVSWYQQALGQGPQFIFQYYREEENGRGNFPPRFSGLQFPNYSSELNVNALELDDSALYLCASSPELTRETQYFGPGTRLLVL.

This clonotype was counted a few times. The V call is TRBV7-9, the J call TRBJ2-7, with D perhaps matching TRBD1 or TRBD2 (5 bases each). Germline values: CDR1 SEHNR, CDR2 FQNEAQ (reference sequence). V was clipped by 4 bases and J by 5 bases, with 21 bases between them. CDR3 length: 16 amino acids. CDR3 loop: CASSSRQLSEGHEQYF. For the CDR3, the DNA is TGTGCCAGCAGCTCCCGCCAGTTATCAGAGGGACACGAGCAGTACTTC.

This clonotype has ten or more counts. V is TRBV5-1 and J is TRBJ1-6; D remains unclear. Germline CDR1 SGHRS, CDR2 YFSETQ. CDR3 length equals 12 residues. Trimming removed 2 bases from V and 6 bases from J, with 3 bases in between. CDR3 coding DNA: TGCGCCAGCAGCTTTGGTAATTCACCCCTCCACTTT. Translating gives CASSFGNSPLHF.

The table lists this clonotype with a few counts. The chain employs TRBV28 and TRBJ1-5, with D uncertain. The V gene's germline CDR1 is MDHEN and CDR2 SYDVKM. Trimming shortened V by 7 bases and J by 6 bases, and 10 bases separated the two germline ends. CDR3 length: 12 residues. The CDR3 DNA is TGTGCCAGCACCCTACCCGCTCAGCCCCAGCATTTT. This gives the protein CASTLPAQPQHF.

In this sample, this clonotype turned up a few times. V gene TRBV28 combines with J gene TRBJ1-5, with a weak D call TRBD1 (6 bases). CDR1 and CDR2 (germline): MDHEN, SYDVKM. V gave up 7 bases and J gave up 1 base, with 17 bases separating them. CDR3 length: 16 residues. CDR3 coding DNA: TGTGCCAGCACCCCCGGGGGCCCGGGGAGCAATCAGCCCCAGCATTTT. Protein product: CASTPGGPGSNQPQHF.

The table lists this clonotype with a few counts. V usage is TRBV6-5 and J usage is TRBJ1-1; perhaps TRBD1 as D (5 bases). Per germline, CDR1 MNHEY and CDR2 SVGAGI. The CDR3 contains 15 residues. The V end was cut by 6 bases, the J end by 1 base, with 15 bases between. The CDR3 nucleotides are TGTGCCAGCAGCAATTTGGCTCAGGGGAACACTGAAGCTTTCTTT. Protein sequence: CASSNLAQGNTEAFF.

The chain recombines TRBV2 with TRBJ2-7; possibly TRBD2 for D (6 bases). The V gene lost 2 bases and the J gene lost 3 bases, with 11 bases spanning the gap. Germline V CDR1 and CDR2: SNHLY, FYNNEI. CDR3 length equals 14 residues. The CDR3 nucleotides read TGTGCCAGCAGTGAACTGGGACTTGGCTACGAGCAGTACTTC. Its protein product is CASSELGLGYEQYF.

The chain carries TRBV5-4 and TRBJ2-1; 7 bases agree with TRBD1. Germline CDR1 and CDR2: SGHNT and YYREEE (reference sequence). This CDR3 has 15 amino acids. V was pared by 5 bases and J by 5 bases, with 10 bases of the junction left unmatched. CDR3 in DNA: TGTGCCAGCAGTGACAGGGTTGATCCGAACAATGAGCAGTTCTTC. Protein sequence: CASSDRVDPNNEQFF.

By frequency in the sample, this clonotype is medium-sized. V and J are TRBV7-8 and TRBJ2-3; D is ambiguous. CDR1 is SGHVS and CDR2 is FQNEAQ in the germline V gene. CDR3 length: 16 residues. V gave up 1 base and J gave up 0 bases, with 11 bases separating them. In DNA, the CDR3 is TGTGCCAGCAGCTTAGTGGGGATGTCTAGCACAGATACGCAGTATTTT. Its translation is CASSLVGMSSTDTQYF.

The chain recombines TRBV28 with TRBJ2-1; 10 positions agree with TRBD1. V shed 6 bases and J 7 bases; nucleotides not matched to a gene: 3. The CDR3 consists of 13 residues. Germline V CDR1 and CDR2: MDHEN, SYDVKM. CDR3 DNA: TGTGCCAGCAGGGGACAGGGGAGGAATGAGCAGTTCTTC. This sequence encodes CASRGQGRNEQFF.

This clonotype was counted a few times. V is TRBV4-2 and J is TRBJ2-5, with D maybe TRBD2 (7 bases). Germline lookup yields CDR1 LGHNA and CDR2 YNFKEQ. There are 15 residues in the CDR3. V was shortened by 1 base and J by 2 bases, with 11 bases between the two germline ends. CDR3 nucleotide sequence: TGTGCCAGCAGCCAAGGTGGGGGGGCTCAAGAGACCCAGTACTTC. It yields the protein CASSQGGGAQETQYF.

This clonotype appeared many times. The V and J genes are TRBV7-9 and TRBJ2-7, with D possibly being TRBD2 (5 bases). CDR1 and CDR2 (germline): SEHNR, FQNEAQ (reference sequence). The V gene lost 5 bases and the J gene lost 4 bases, with 18 bases spanning the gap. CDR3 length: 15 amino acids. CDR3 sequence reads: CASSARESSGYEQYF. As DNA, the CDR3 is TGTGCCAGCAGCGCCCGGGAATCCAGCGGTTACGAGCAGTACTTC. The whole variable domain, filled in from reference TRBV7-9 and TRBJ2-7, reads DTGVSQNPRHKITKRGQNVTFRCDPISEHNRLYWYRQTLGQGPEFLTYFQNEAQLEKSRLLSDRFSAERPKGSFSTLEIQRTEQGDSAMYLCASSARESSGYEQYFGPGTRLTVT.

This clonotype was picked up a small number of times. J is TRBJ2-7 and V is TRBV6-1, with D unclear. Germline assignment: CDR1 MNHNS and CDR2 SASEGT. V lost 3 bases and J lost 0, with 3 bases in between. CDR3 length: 12 residues. CDR3 amino acids: CASSDSSYEQYF. As DNA, the CDR3 is TGTGCCAGCAGTGACAGCTCCTACGAGCAGTACTTC.

This clonotype was picked up many times. The chain has TRBV4-1 and TRBJ2-5, with D possibly being TRBD2 (6 bases). The V end lost 0 bases, the J end lost 1 base, and 12 bases lay between the germline ends. The CDR3 loop spans 16 amino acids. Germline lookup yields CDR1 MGHRA and CDR2 YSYEKL. CDR3 region: CASSQDKIGGQETQYF. The CDR3 nucleotides read TGCGCCAGCAGCCAAGACAAAATCGGGGGCCAAGAGACCCAGTACTTC.